This TCR beta chain comes out of a study of blood T cell repertoires in COVID-19. Overall study context: The samples span acute and convalescent COVID-19 from the United States, Italy and Spain. PBMCs, B-cell-depleted T cells, or T cells were the source of the cDNA or gDNA that made up the material.

In the source study's methods: Using reference gene primer amplification, nucleated cell counts were estimated. The table came from immunoSEQ multiplex PCR; TCRdb's copy has only in-frame clones and leaves some out. The V and J calls and clone size were taken over from that table, and D and trimming were inferred from the DNA. The sample consists of some 190,000 clones, about four fifths of them appearing once. Germline V CDR1 and CDR2: SGHAT, FQNNGV. The CDR3 covers 14 residues. Between the trimmed V and J ends, which lost 1 base and 3 bases, there was a span of 8 bases. Sequenced material: peripheral blood. This chain uses TRBV11-2 with TRBJ2-3; the D gene is possibly TRBD2 (6 bases). The TCR originated in a man aged 55 to 70 with acute or convalescent COVID-19. The DNA of the CDR3 is TGTGCCAGCAGCTTAGTAGCGGTGACAGATACGCAGTATTTT. This sequence encodes CASSLVAVTDTQYF.